The 17 T cell receptor beta chains in this list originate from one sample, sequenced in a study of siplizumab effects on memory and regulatory T cells. Here immunoSEQ multiplex PCR was the method, and the copy in TCRdb shows in-frame clones only, minus some. The sample lists some 110,000 clones; about 93% were seen once. Sequencing used CD4+ T cells sorted from blood. Source of these receptors: a human donor in good health.

Here the CDR3 DNA reads TGTGCCACCAGCCTTAACTACGAGCAGTACTTC. This encodes CATSLNYEQYF. The chain joins TRBV15 to TRBJ2-7; no firm D call. CDR3 length: 11 amino acids. The germline CDR1 and CDR2 sequences are LNHNV and YYDKDF (reference sequence). Between the trimmed V and J ends, which lost 5 bases and 3 bases, there was a span of 5 bases.

V usage is TRBV9 and J usage is TRBJ1-2; TRBD1 matches at 7 bases. Germline V lookup: CDR1 SGDLS, CDR2 YYNGEE. Losses at the gene ends were 1 base for V and 8 bases for J; bases not matched to a gene: 11. The CDR3 runs to 15 residues. The CDR3 loop is CASSVSLTGSHGYTF. The DNA for the CDR3 is TGTGCCAGCAGCGTAAGCCTGACAGGGAGTCACGGCTACACCTTC.

V usage is TRBV30 and J usage is TRBJ1-2; TRBD1 matches at 9 bases. Germline lookup yields CDR1 GTSNPN and CDR2 SVGIG (reference sequence). V trimming: 7 bases; J trimming: 6 bases; junction bases outside the gene matches: 9. The CDR3 loop spans 13 amino acids. Here the CDR3 reads CALNRGLLDGYTF. The CDR3, as DNA: TGTGCCTTGAACAGGGGGCTACTTGATGGCTACACCTTC. The variable domain in full, with the rest retrieved from reference TRBV30 and TRBJ1-2, is SQTIHQWPATLVQPVGSPLSLECTVEGTSNPNLYWYRQAAGRGLQLLFYSVGIGQISSEVPQNLSASRPQDRQFILSSKKLLLSDSGFYLCALNRGLLDGYTFGSGTRLTVV.

The chain employs TRBV5-4 and TRBJ2-2, with TRBD2 matching over 12 bases. Per the germline V gene, CDR1 is SGHNT and CDR2 is YYREEE (reference sequence). V lost 3 bases and J lost 5; bases outside the gene matches: 2. This CDR3 has 15 amino acids. The CDR3 sequence is CASSSSGRVTGELFF. The CDR3 DNA is TGTGCCAGCAGCTCTAGCGGGAGGGTAACCGGGGAGCTGTTTTTT. Full variable domain (outside the CDR3, taken from reference TRBV5-4 and TRBJ2-2): ETGVTQSPTHLIKTRGQQVTLRCSSQSGHNTVSWYQQALGQGPQFIFQYYREEENGRGNFPPRFSGLQFPNYSSELNVNALELDDSALYLCASSSSGRVTGELFFGEGSRLTVL.

CDR3 in amino acids: CASADRVTDTQYF. The CDR3 nucleotides read TGTGCCAGCGCGGACAGGGTGACAGATACGCAGTATTTT. The chain is built from TRBV6-5 and TRBJ2-3; the match to TRBD1 covers 8 bases. The CDR3 consists of 13 residues. J was trimmed by 3 bases and V by 8 bases; bases with no gene match: 4. Germline CDR1 MNHEY, CDR2 SVGAGI.

This chain links TRBV30 with TRBJ2-2; D unresolved. Germline loops: CDR1 GTSNPN, CDR2 SVGIG (reference sequence). Trimming shortened V by 4 bases and J by 6 bases, and 15 bases separated the two germline ends. The CDR3 is 14 amino acids. CDR3 amino acids: CAWNGVWQAGELFF. In DNA form, the CDR3 reads TGTGCCTGGAATGGGGTATGGCAGGCCGGGGAGCTGTTTTTT.

The gene calls are TRBV5-4 and TRBJ2-5, with 9 bases that match TRBD1. V was pared by 4 bases and J by 4 bases, with 8 bases of the junction left unmatched. The CDR3 is 15 residues long. Germline V gene data show CDR1 as SGHNT and CDR2 as YYREEE (reference sequence). In DNA, the CDR3 is TGTGCCAGCAGCCCGACAGGGGGATTCGGAGAGACCCAGTACTTC. Its protein is CASSPTGGFGETQYF.

This chain joins TRBV11-2 and TRBJ1-6; D not resolved. The CDR3 is made up of 12 amino acids. V was shortened by 2 bases and J by 10 bases, with 6 bases between the two germline ends. The germline CDR1 and CDR2 sequences are SGHAT and FQNNGV. The CDR3 loop reads CASSLIRSPLHF. DNA of the CDR3: TGTGCCAGCAGCTTAATCCGGTCACCCCTCCACTTT. Full variable domain (outside the CDR3, taken from reference TRBV11-2 and TRBJ1-6): EAGVAQSPRYKIIEKRQSVAFWCNPISGHATLYWYQQILGQGPKLLIQFQNNGVVDDSQLPKDRFSAERLKGVDSTLKIQPAKLEDSAVYLCASSLIRSPLHFGNGTRLTVT.

This clone was detected only once. The gene calls are TRBV5-6 and TRBJ2-5, with 10 bases fitting TRBD1. The CDR3 covers 14 residues. Germline V lookup: CDR1 SGHDT, CDR2 YYEEEE. V shed 3 bases, J shed 3 bases, and the junction held 2 bases outside the gene matches. CDR3 loop: CASSWGTGEETQYF. The CDR3 DNA reads TGTGCCAGCAGCTGGGGGACAGGGGAAGAGACCCAGTACTTC.

This clone was found a few times. This chain connects TRBV19 to TRBJ1-4; TRBD1 is a possible D gene (6 bases). This CDR3 is 12 amino acids long. Germline CDR1 reads LNHDA; CDR2 reads SQIVND (reference sequence). V was clipped by 3 bases and J by 11 bases, with 10 bases between them. The CDR3 loop is CASSILDSKLFF. The CDR3 DNA sequence: TGTGCCAGTAGTATCCTGGACAGCAAACTGTTTTTT.

The chain is built from TRBV6-6 and TRBJ1-2; D not certain. Germline-derived CDR1 and CDR2 are MNHNY and SVGAGI (reference sequence). Trimming left V 6 bases short and J 4 bases short, with 6 bases between. The CDR3 is 11 amino acids. Here the CDR3 DNA reads TGTGCCAGCAGCCCCGGCTATGGCTACACCTTC. Translation gives CASSPGYGYTF.

This chain connects TRBV27 to TRBJ2-1; D perhaps matches TRBD2 (6 bases). This CDR3 is 17 amino acids long. Germline V gene lookup returns CDR1 MNHEY and CDR2 SMNVEV (reference sequence). Trimming left V 5 bases short and J 7 bases short, with 24 bases between. CDR3 nucleotides: TGTGCCAGCAGTCGGGGAGGCGGCGGAGGGAACCTAAATGAGCAGTTCTTC. As protein: CASSRGGGGGNLNEQFF.

The V and J genes are TRBV5-8 and TRBJ2-7; a weak D match, TRBD2 (6 bases). Trimming left V 0 bases short and J 6 bases short, with 10 bases between. CDR1 is SGHTS and CDR2 is YDEGEE in the germline V gene. This CDR3 has 13 residues. The CDR3 nucleotides are TGTGCCAGCAGCTTGGCGCGGGACGGCGAGCAGTACTTC. It codes for CASSLARDGEQYF. Combining the CDR3 with reference TRBV5-8 and TRBJ2-7 gives the whole variable domain EAGVTQSPTHLIKTRGQQATLRCSPISGHTSVYWYQQALGLGLQFLLWYDEGEERNRGNFPPRFSGRQFPNYSSELNVNALELEDSALYLCASSLARDGEQYFGPGTRLTVT.

The rearrangement links TRBV5-6 to TRBJ2-5; 13 positions agree with TRBD2. Germline CDR1 is SGHDT and CDR2 is YYEEEE. This CDR3 is 16 amino acids long. V trimming: 1 base; J trimming: 6 bases; junction bases outside the gene matches: 6. CDR3 nucleotides: TGTGCCAGCAGCTTGTTTAGGGGACTAGCGGGGCAGACCCAGTACTTC. It yields the protein CASSLFRGLAGQTQYF. The complete variable domain, with remaining parts taken from reference TRBV5-6 and TRBJ2-5, reads DAGVTQSPTHLIKTRGQQVTLRCSPKSGHDTVSWYQQALGQGPQFIFQYYEEEERQRGNFPDRFSGHQFPNYSSELNVNALLLGDSALYLCASSLFRGLAGQTQYFGPGTRLLVL.

The rearrangement joins TRBV19 to TRBJ1-5; the D gene is possibly TRBD1 (6 bases). The CDR3 consists of 17 residues. Germline loops: CDR1 LNHDA, CDR2 SQIVND (reference sequence). Trimming left V 5 bases short and J 2 bases short, with 19 bases between. CDR3 DNA sequence: TGTGCCAGTAGTCTCCCCGGGGGCGCCTTGGGCAATCAGCCCCAGCATTTT. It codes for CASSLPGGALGNQPQHF. Looking up the rest from reference TRBV19 and TRBJ1-5 gives the full variable domain: DGGITQSPKYLFRKEGQNVTLSCEQNLNHDAMYWYRQDPGQGLRLIYYSQIVNDFQKGDIAEGYSVSREKKESFPLTVTSAQKNPTAFYLCASSLPGGALGNQPQHFGDGTRLSIL.

This chain joins TRBV18 and TRBJ2-1, with a tentative D call TRBD1 (5 bases). Germline V lookup: CDR1 KGHSH, CDR2 LQKENI. The CDR3 spans 14 residues. Deletions cut 8 bases from V and 1 base from J, with 12 bases between. In DNA form, the CDR3 reads TGTGCCAGCGGACAAGAACTTTCCTACAATGAGCAGTTCTTC. Amino acid sequence: CASGQELSYNEQFF.

CDR3 sequence (DNA): TGTGCCATCAAACTTGACACTTTGAACACTGAAGCTTTCTTT. As protein: CAIKLDTLNTEAFF. The rearrangement joins TRBV10-3 to TRBJ1-1; D uncertain. V lost 7 bases to trimming and J lost 0 bases, with 12 bases between them. CDR1 is ENHRY, CDR2 SYGVKD, per germline. This CDR3 spans 14 amino acids.